Here is one TCR beta chain with its context. The CDR3 totals 18 residues. V gave up 3 bases and J gave up 9 bases; unmatched junction bases: 17. Germline V gene data show CDR1 as SGHVS and CDR2 as FQNEAQ. The data originate from a study of blood T cell repertoires in COVID-19. Study details: Samples came from the United States, Italy and Spain, spanning acute and convalescent COVID-19. T cells, B-cell-depleted T cells, or PBMCs provided the cDNA or gDNA that served as material.

In the authors' methods: Amplification from reference gene primers served as the basis for estimated nucleated cell counts. TCRdb's copy holds only in-frame clones and misses some; the assay was immunoSEQ multiplex PCR. That table furnishes V, J and clone size, whereas the DNA furnished D and trimming. The sample records about 340,000 clones, around 83% being singletons. The chain carries TRBV7-8 and TRBJ2-1, with 10 positions matching TRBD2. Sequencing was carried out using peripheral blood. The TCR was taken from a man younger than 45 with active or convalescent COVID-19. CDR3 sequence reads: CASSFRVAKREGRGEQFF. CDR3 bases: TGTGCCAGCAGCTTTCGGGTGGCAAAGCGGGAGGGCCGTGGTGAGCAGTTCTTC.